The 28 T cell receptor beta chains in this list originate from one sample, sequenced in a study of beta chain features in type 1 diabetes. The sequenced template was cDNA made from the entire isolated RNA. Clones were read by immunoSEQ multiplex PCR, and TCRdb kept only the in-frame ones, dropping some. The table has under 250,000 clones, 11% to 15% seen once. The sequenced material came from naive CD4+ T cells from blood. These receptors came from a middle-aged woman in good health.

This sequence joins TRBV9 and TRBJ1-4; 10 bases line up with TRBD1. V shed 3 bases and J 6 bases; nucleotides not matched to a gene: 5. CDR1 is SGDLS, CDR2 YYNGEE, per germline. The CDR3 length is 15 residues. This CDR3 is CASSADGQGDEKLFF. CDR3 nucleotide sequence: TGTGCCAGCAGCGCGGATGGACAGGGGGATGAAAAACTGTTTTTT.

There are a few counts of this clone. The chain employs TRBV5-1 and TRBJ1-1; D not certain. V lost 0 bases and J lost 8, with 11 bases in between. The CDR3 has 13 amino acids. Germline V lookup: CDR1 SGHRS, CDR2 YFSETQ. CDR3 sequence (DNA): TGCGCCAGCAGCTTGGGGGCGGAGGCCGAAGCTTTCTTT. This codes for CASSLGAEAEAFF.

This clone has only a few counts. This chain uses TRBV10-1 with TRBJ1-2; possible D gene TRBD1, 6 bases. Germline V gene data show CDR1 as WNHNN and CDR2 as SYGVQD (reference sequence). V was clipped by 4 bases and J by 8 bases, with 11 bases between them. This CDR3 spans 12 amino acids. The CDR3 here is CASSGGLQGYTF. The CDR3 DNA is TGCGCCAGCAGTGGGGGGCTTCAAGGCTACACCTTC.

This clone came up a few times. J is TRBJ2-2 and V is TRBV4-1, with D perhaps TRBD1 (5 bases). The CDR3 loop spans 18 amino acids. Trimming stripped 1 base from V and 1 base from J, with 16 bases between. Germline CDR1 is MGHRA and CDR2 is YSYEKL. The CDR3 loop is CASSQVGEGHRNTGELFF. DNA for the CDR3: TGCGCCAGCAGCCAAGTAGGAGAAGGACACAGGAACACCGGGGAGCTGTTTTTT.

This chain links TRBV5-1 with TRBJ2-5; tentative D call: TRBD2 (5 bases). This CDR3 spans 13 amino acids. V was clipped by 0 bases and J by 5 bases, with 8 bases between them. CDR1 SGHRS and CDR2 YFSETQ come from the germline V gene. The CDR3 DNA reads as TGCGCCAGCAGCTTGGGGAGGTGGGAGACCCAGTACTTC. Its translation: CASSLGRWETQYF.

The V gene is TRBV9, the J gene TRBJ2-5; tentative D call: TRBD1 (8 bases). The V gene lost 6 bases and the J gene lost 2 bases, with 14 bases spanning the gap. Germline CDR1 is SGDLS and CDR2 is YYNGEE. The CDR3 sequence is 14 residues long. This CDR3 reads CASTTGGGQETQYF. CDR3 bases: TGTGCCAGCACCACAGGGGGGGGACAAGAGACCCAGTACTTC.

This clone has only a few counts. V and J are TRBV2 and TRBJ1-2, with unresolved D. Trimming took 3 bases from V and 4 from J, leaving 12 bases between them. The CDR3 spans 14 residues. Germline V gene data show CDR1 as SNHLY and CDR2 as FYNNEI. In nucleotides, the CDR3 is TGTGCCAGCAGTGAGGGTCGGGTAGGCTATGGCTACACCTTC. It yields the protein CASSEGRVGYGYTF.

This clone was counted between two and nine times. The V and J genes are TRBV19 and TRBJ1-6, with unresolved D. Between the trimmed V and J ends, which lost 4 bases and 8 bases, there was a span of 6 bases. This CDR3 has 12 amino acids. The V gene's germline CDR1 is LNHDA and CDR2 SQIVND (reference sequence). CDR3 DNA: TGTGCCAGTAGTAACCAGGATTCACCCCTCCACTTT. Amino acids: CASSNQDSPLHF.

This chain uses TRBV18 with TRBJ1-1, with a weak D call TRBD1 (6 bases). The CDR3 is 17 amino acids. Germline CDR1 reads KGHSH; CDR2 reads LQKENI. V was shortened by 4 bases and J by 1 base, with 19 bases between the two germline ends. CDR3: CASSLGTPGSGNTEAFF. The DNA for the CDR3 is TGTGCCAGCTCACTTGGGACACCAGGGTCAGGGAACACTGAAGCTTTCTTT.

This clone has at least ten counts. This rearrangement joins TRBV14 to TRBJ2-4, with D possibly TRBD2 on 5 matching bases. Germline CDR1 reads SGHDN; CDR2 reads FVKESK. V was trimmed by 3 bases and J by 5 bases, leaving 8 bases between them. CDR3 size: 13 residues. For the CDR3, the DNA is TGTGCCAGCAGCCACCCAGCGGAAAACATTCAGTACTTC. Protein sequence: CASSHPAENIQYF.

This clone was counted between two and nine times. CDR3 amino acids: CASSLGLAGQETQYF. The CDR3 nucleotides are TGTGCCAGCAGCTTAGGACTAGCGGGGCAAGAGACCCAGTACTTC. The chain joins TRBV11-2 to TRBJ2-5, with TRBD2 matching 11 bases. V lost 1 base to trimming and J lost 2 bases; unmatched junction nucleotides: 0. The CDR3 is made up of 15 amino acids. CDR1 is SGHAT, CDR2 FQNNGV, per germline.

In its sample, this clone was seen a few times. CDR3 loop: CAVQEGGVYEQYF. CDR3 coding DNA: TGTGCCGTCCAGGAAGGCGGGGTCTACGAGCAGTACTTC. V usage is TRBV5-4 and J usage is TRBJ2-7, with a weak D call TRBD2 (6 bases). The CDR3 is 13 residues long. V lost 10 bases and J lost 3, with 17 bases in between. Looked up from germline, CDR1 is SGHNT and CDR2 is YYREEE (reference sequence). Looking up the rest from reference TRBV5-4 and TRBJ2-7 gives the full variable domain: ETGVTQSPTHLIKTRGQQVTLRCSSQSGHNTVSWYQQALGQGPQFIFQYYREEENGRGNFPPRFSGLQFPNYSSELNVNALELDDSALYLCAVQEGGVYEQYFGPGTRLTVT.

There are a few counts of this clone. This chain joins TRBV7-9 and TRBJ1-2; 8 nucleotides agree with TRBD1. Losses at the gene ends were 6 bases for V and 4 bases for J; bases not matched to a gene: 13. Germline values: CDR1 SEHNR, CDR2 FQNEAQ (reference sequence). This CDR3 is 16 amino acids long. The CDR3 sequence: CASRLGRGRGSYGYTF. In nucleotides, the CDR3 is TGTGCCAGCAGGCTTGGCAGGGGGCGCGGAAGCTATGGCTACACCTTC. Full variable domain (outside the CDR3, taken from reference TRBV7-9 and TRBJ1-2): DTGVSQNPRHKITKRGQNVTFRCDPISEHNRLYWYRQTLGQGPEFLTYFQNEAQLEKSRLLSDRFSAERPKGSFSTLEIQRTEQGDSAMYLCASRLGRGRGSYGYTFGSGTRLTVV.

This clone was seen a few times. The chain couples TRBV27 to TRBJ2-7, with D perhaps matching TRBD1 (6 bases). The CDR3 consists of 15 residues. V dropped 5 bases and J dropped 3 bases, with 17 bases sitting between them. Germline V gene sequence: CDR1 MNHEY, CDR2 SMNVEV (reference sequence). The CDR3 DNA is TGTGCCAGCAGTACCAGGGGCCAACAGAACTACGAGCAGTACTTC. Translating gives CASSTRGQQNYEQYF.

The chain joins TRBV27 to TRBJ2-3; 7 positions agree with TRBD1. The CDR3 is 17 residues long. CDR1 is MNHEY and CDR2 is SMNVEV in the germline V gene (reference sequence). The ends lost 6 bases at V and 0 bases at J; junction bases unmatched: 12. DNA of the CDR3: TGTGCCAGCAGCCGCAGACGGACAGGCTTTAGCACAGATACGCAGTATTTT. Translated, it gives CASSRRRTGFSTDTQYF.

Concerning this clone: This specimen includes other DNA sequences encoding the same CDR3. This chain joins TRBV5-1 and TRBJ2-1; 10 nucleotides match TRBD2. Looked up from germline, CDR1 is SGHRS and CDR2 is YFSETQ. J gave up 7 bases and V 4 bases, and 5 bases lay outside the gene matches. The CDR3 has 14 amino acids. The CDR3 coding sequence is TGCGCCAGCAGCCCCCTAGCGGGGGATAATGAGCAGTTCTTC. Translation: CASSPLAGDNEQFF.

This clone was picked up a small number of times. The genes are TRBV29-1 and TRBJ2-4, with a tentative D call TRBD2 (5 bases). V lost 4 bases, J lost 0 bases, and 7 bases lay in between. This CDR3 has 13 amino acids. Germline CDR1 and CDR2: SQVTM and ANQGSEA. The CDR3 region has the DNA TGCAGCGTTGGGGAGCTAGCCAAAAACATTCAGTACTTC. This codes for CSVGELAKNIQYF.

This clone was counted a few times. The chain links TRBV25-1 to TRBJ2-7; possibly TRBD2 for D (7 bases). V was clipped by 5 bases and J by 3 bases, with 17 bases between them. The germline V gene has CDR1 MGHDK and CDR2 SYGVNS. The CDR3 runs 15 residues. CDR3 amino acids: CASSQGGGGNYEQYF. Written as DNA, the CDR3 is TGTGCCAGCAGTCAAGGGGGAGGGGGTAACTACGAGCAGTACTTC.

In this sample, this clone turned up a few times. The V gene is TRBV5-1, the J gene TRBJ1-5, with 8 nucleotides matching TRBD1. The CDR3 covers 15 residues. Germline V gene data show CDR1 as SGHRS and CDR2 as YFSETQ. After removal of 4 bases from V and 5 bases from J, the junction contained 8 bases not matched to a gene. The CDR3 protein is CASSPHGQGDQPQHF. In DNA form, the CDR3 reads TGCGCCAGCAGCCCCCATGGACAGGGCGATCAGCCCCAGCATTTT.

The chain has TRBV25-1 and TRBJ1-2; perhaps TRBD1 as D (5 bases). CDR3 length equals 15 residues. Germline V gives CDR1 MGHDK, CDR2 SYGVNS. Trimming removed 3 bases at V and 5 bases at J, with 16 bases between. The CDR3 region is CASSDQYSRGYGYTF. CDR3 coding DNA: TGTGCCAGCAGTGATCAATACAGCCGGGGGTATGGCTACACCTTC.

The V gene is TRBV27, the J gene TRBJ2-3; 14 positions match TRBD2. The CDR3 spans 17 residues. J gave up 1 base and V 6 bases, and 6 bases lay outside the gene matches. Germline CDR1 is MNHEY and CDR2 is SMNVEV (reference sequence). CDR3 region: CASRQWGLAGGTDTQYF. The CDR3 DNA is TGTGCCAGCAGGCAATGGGGACTAGCGGGGGGCACAGATACGCAGTATTTT.

As DNA, the CDR3 is TGTGCCAGTAGTAGCGGGGGGGCCTTAGGAGAGACCCAGTACTTC. Translation gives CASSSGGALGETQYF. The chain has TRBV19 and TRBJ2-5; 9 bases match TRBD2. The germline CDR1 and CDR2 sequences are LNHDA and SQIVND (reference sequence). Trimming took 4 bases from V and 4 from J; bases not matched to a gene: 7. This CDR3 contains 15 residues.

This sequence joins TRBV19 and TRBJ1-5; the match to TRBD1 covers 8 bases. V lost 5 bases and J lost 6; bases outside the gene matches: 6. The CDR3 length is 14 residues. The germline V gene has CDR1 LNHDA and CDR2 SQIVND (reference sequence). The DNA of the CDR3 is TGTGCCAGTAGTCCCTCAGGGGGCCCTCAGCCCCAGCATTTT. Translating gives CASSPSGGPQPQHF.

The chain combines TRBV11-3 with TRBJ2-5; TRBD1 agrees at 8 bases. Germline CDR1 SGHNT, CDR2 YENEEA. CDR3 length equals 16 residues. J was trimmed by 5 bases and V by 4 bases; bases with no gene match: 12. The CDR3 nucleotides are TGTGCCAGCAGCTCCCCTCGGACAGGGAAATCGGAGACCCAGTACTTC. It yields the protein CASSSPRTGKSETQYF.

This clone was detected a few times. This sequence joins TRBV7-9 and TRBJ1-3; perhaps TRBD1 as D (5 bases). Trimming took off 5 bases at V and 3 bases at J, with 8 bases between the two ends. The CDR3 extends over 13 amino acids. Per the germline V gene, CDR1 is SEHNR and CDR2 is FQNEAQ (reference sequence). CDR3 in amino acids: CASSHDSGNTIYF. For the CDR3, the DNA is TGTGCCAGCAGCCATGACAGTGGAAACACCATATATTTT.

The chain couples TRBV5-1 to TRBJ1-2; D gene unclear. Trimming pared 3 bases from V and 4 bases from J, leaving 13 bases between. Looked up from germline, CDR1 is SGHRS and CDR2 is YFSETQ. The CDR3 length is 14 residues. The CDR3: CASSSSSAVYGYTF. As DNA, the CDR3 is TGCGCCAGCAGCTCATCCTCGGCGGTCTATGGCTACACCTTC.

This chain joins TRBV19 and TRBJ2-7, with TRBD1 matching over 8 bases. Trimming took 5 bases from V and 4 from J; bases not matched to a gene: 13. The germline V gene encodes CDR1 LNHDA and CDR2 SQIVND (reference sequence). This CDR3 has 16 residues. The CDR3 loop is CASSAFWTGNYYEQYF. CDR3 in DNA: TGTGCCAGTAGTGCCTTCTGGACAGGGAACTATTACGAGCAGTACTTC.

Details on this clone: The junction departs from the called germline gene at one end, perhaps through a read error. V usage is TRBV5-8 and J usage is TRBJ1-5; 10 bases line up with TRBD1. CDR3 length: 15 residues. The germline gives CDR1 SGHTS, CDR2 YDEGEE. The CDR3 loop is CASTLGQGSYQPQHF. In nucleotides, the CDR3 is TGTGCCAGCACCTTGGGACAGGGGAGTTATCAGCCCCAGCATTTT. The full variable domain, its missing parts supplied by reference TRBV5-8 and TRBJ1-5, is EAGVTQSPTHLIKTRGQQATLRCSPISGHTSVYWYQQALGLGLQFLLWYDEGEERNRGNFPPRFSGRQFPNYSSELNVNALELEDSALYLCASTLGQGSYQPQHFGDGTRLSIL.